Listed below are T cell receptor beta chains from one sample, sequenced in a study of early T cells in non-severe SARS-CoV-2 infection. TCRdb itself ran the 5' RACE reads through MiXCR, one entry per CDR3 protein. The sample holds over 50,000 distinct CDR3 sequences; about a tenth are singletons and the top ten take around 1.8%. Sequencing was done on a sample of whole blood. The receptors come from an adult who was a healthcare worker with PCR-confirmed SARS-CoV-2 infection or an uninfected control (not recorded which). The CDR3 runs from the conserved cysteine through the conserved F or W. The D gene is left open where the match is weak. Some rows mark clone size as missing; the rest say once, few, many or name a class of expanded clone.

D gene	V gene	J gene	clone size	CDR3 protein	CDR3 DNA
-	TRBV12-3/TRBV12-4	TRBJ2-7	many	CASSLATSYEQYF	TGTGCCAGCAGTTTAGCCACCTCCTACGAGCAGTACTTC
-	TRBV30	TRBJ1-1	few	CAWKFRRAGTEAFF	TGTGCCTGGAAATTTCGGAGGGCAGGCACTGAAGCTTTCTTT
-	TRBV2	TRBJ1-6	many	CASSARQRSSYNSPLHF	TGTGCCAGCAGTGCTCGACAGAGGAGCTCCTATAATTCACCCCTCCACTTT
-	TRBV7-9	TRBJ2-5	many	CASSLETQYF	TGTGCCAGCAGCTTAGAGACCCAGTACTTC
-	TRBV7-2	TRBJ1-3	-	CASILDSSGNTIYF	TGTGCCAGCATCCTGGACAGCTCTGGAAACACCATATATTTT
TRBD1	TRBV15	TRBJ1-4	many	CATSTGQEALEEKLFF	TGTGCCACCAGCACAGGACAGGAGGCCCTGGAGGAAAAACTGTTTTTT
TRBD2	TRBV18	TRBJ2-5	many	CASSKGLATETQYF	TGTGCCAGCTCAAAAGGACTAGCTACGGAGACCCAGTACTTC
-	TRBV7-9	TRBJ2-6	many	CASSLGGTGANVLTF	TGTGCCAGCAGCTTAGGGGGTACCGGGGCCAACGTCCTGACTTTC
TRBD2	TRBV28	TRBJ2-2	many	CASSSFPGTSGFRPGELFF	TGTGCCAGCAGTTCCTTCCCTGGGACTAGCGGCTTTCGACCCGGGGAGCTGTTTTTT
-	TRBV12-3/TRBV12-4	TRBJ1-4	few	CASSLYSDSAVGKLFF	TGTGCCAGCAGTTTATATAGCGACAGCGCGGTCGGAAAACTGTTTTTT
TRBD2	TRBV9	TRBJ2-3	many	CASSFLAGATDTQYF	TGTGCCAGCAGCTTCCTAGCGGGGGCCACAGATACGCAGTATTTT
-	TRBV6-2/TRBV6-3	TRBJ2-2	many	CASRGRYTGELFF	TGTGCCAGCAGGGGACGGTACACCGGGGAGCTGTTTTTT
-	TRBV7-9	TRBJ1-1	many	CASSLLQANTEAFF	TGTGCCAGCAGCTTACTCCAGGCGAACACTGAAGCTTTCTTT
TRBD2	TRBV6-5	TRBJ2-7	many	CASSYEGRAVYEQYF	TGTGCCAGCAGTTATGAAGGGAGGGCAGTCTACGAGCAGTACTTC
TRBD1	TRBV6-2/TRBV6-3	TRBJ1-5	-	CASSLLTGGLSQPQHF	TGTGCCAGCAGCCTCCTCACAGGGGGCCTAAGTCAGCCCCAGCATTTT
-	TRBV6-6	TRBJ1-2	many	CASSSSVQGAYGYTF	TGTGCCAGCAGTTCGTCCGTCCAGGGAGCCTATGGCTACACCTTC
TRBD1	TRBV15	TRBJ1-1	-	CATSGGTANTEAFF	TGTGCCACCAGCGGAGGGACAGCGAACACTGAAGCTTTCTTT
-	TRBV12-3/TRBV12-4	TRBJ2-1	-	CASSTPGLPYNEQFF	TGTGCCAGCAGTACTCCGGGGCTTCCCTACAATGAGCAGTTCTTC
-	TRBV3-1	TRBJ2-5	-	CASSQDPSGGTQYF	TGTGCCAGCAGCCAAGATCCCTCCGGGGGGACCCAGTACTTC
-	TRBV7-6	TRBJ1-1	few	CASSLSRGNTEAFF	TGTGCCAGCAGCTTAAGCAGGGGGAACACTGAAGCTTTCTTT
-	TRBV20-1	TRBJ1-2	few	CSARTGVYGYTF	TGCAGTGCTAGGACGGGAGTCTATGGCTACACCTTC
-	TRBV4-3	TRBJ2-3	-	CASSQAGSTDTQYF	TGCGCCAGCAGCCAAGCAGGGAGCACAGATACGCAGTATTTT
TRBD1	TRBV5-1	TRBJ2-7	few	CASSFTKGTGRNEQYF	TGCGCCAGCAGCTTCACCAAAGGGACAGGGAGGAACGAGCAGTACTTC
-	TRBV30	TRBJ1-5	many	CAWERGGSSNNQPQHF	TGTGCCTGGGAGAGGGGGGGCTCAAGTAACAATCAGCCCCAGCATTTT
-	TRBV18	TRBJ1-1	few	CASSPAVNTEAFF	TGTGCCAGCTCACCAGCCGTGAACACTGAAGCTTTCTTT
-	TRBV10-2	TRBJ1-1	many	CASSESIRPGAEAFF	TGCGCCAGCAGTGAGTCGATCCGGCCAGGGGCTGAAGCTTTCTTT
TRBD2	TRBV7-8	TRBJ2-1	many	CASSLVASGAGRNEQFF	TGTGCCAGCAGCTTAGTTGCTAGCGGCGCCGGTAGAAATGAGCAGTTCTTC
-	TRBV12-5	TRBJ2-7	-	CASGFPGLNPYEQYF	TGTGCTAGTGGGTTTCCAGGACTGAACCCCTACGAGCAGTACTTC